The rows below give T cell receptor beta chains drawn from one sample of a study of T cell repertoires in cytomegalovirus infection. TCRdb recomputed calls from the reads with MiXCR, one row per CDR3 protein. The table has fewer than 550,000 distinct CDR3 sequences, more than 15% seen once. The sequencing sample was made of CD8+ T cells from PBMCs. The receptors shown here come from a human donor in good health (CMV status not recorded). Some clones in this sample may be carry-over from other donors' samples. Each CDR3 is given with its conserved first and last residue. Fields, in order: D gene, J gene, V gene, clone size, CDR3 DNA, CDR3 protein. The D gene is left open where the match is weak. Where a row states a size, it is once, few, many or the class of an expanded clone; other rows omit it.

>TRBD2|TRBJ2-7|TRBV12-3/TRBV12-4|many
TGTGCCAGCAGCTTCGGGACTAGCTACGAGCAGTACTTC
CASSFGTSYEQYF
>.|TRBJ1-1|TRBV19|.
TGTGCCAGTAGTATAGATCCATATAACGGAGGGGCTTCCAACACTGAAGCTTTCTTT
CASSIDPYNGGASNTEAFF
>.|TRBJ2-5|TRBV14|.
TGTGCCAGCAGCCAAGAACGTGGCTATCAAGAGACCCAGTACTTC
CASSQERGYQETQYF
>.|TRBJ1-2|TRBV6-5|many
TGTGCCAGCAGTGTGGACGGCAACTATGGCTACACCTTC
CASSVDGNYGYTF
>.|TRBJ1-3|TRBV19|few
TGTGCCAGTAGTATAGATACGGAGGGGCACGGAAACACCATATATTTT
CASSIDTEGHGNTIYF
>.|TRBJ1-1|TRBV7-9|many
TGTGCCAGCAGCTCATCGACTGAAGCTTTCTTT
CASSSSTEAFF
>.|TRBJ2-7|TRBV4-1|.
TGCGCCAGCAGCCAAGAGGGACGGTCCTCCTACGAGCAGTACTTC
CASSQEGRSSYEQYF
>.|TRBJ2-7|TRBV5-6|few
TGTGCCAGCAGCTTGGACCTGATAGTGTACGAGCAGTACTTC
CASSLDLIVYEQYF
>TRBD2|TRBJ2-1|TRBV5-1|.
TGCGCCAGCAGCCCATCTAGGGGAGGGTCCCTCTACAATGAGCAGTTCTTC
CASSPSRGGSLYNEQFF
>TRBD2|TRBJ2-1|TRBV5-5|few
TGTGCCAGCAGCCCTGGGACTAGCGGGGGCTTGAGGAATGAGCAGTTCTTC
CASSPGTSGGLRNEQFF
>.|TRBJ2-7|TRBV4-1|many
TGCGCCAGCAGCCAAGAATTCCCCAGGGGCCAAGACGAGCAGTACTTC
CASSQEFPRGQDEQYF
>.|TRBJ2-3|TRBV7-3|.
TGTGCCAGCAGCCCCCCAGGGCAAGAGCCGCAGTATTTT
CASSPPGQEPQYF
>.|TRBJ2-7|TRBV27|many
TGTGCCAGCAGTCCTCTGGCCCTGGGCCCGAACTACGAGCAGTACTTC
CASSPLALGPNYEQYF
>.|TRBJ2-6|TRBV5-5|.
TGTGCCAGTTCACCTGTCGGGGGGGCCAACGTCCTGACTTTC
CASSPVGGANVLTF
>.|TRBJ1-5|TRBV27|few
TGTGCCAGCAGCCCCCGGGACGACCACAATCAGCCCCAGCATTTT
CASSPRDDHNQPQHF
>.|TRBJ2-7|TRBV27|.
TGTGCCAGCAGTTTATCTCCGAGACCACCCCCCTACGAGCAGTACTTC
CASSLSPRPPPYEQYF